The sequence of this TCR beta chain was determined in a study of OX40 agonist ivuxolimab in advanced cancers. Generated by immunoSEQ multiplex PCR, the TCRdb table keeps only in-frame clones and is missing some. This table holds about 90,000 clones, 75% to 90% found once. Sampling of blood occurred at baseline, cycle 4 day 1, and cycle 7 day 1. This sequence was found in an adult with an advanced solid tumor such as melanoma, head and neck, liver or kidney cancer. This specimen was CD4+ or CD8+ T cells sorted from blood, taken in a trial of the OX40 agonist ivuxolimab.

The CDR3 bases are TGCGCCAGCAGCTTACGACAGGGGGCGCGGAACACTGAAGCTTTCTTT. This gives the protein CASSLRQGARNTEAFF. The chain joins TRBV5-1 to TRBJ1-1; 10 positions agree with TRBD1. The CDR3 runs to 16 residues. Germline-derived CDR1 and CDR2 are SGHRS and YFSETQ. Unmatched junction bases numbered 5, after V lost 2 bases and J lost 1 base. The entire variable domain, with the rest obtained from reference TRBV5-1 and TRBJ1-1, is as follows: KAGVTQTPRYLIKTRGQQVTLSCSPISGHRSVSWYQQTPGQGLQFLFEYFSETQRNKGNFPGRFSGRQFSNSRSEMNVSTLELGDSALYLCASSLRQGARNTEAFFGQGTRLTVV.